The present entry profiles one T cell receptor (beta chain) with its context. Antigen: not known. The sample belongs to a study of CD8+CD57+ T cells in acquired aplastic anemia. Turning to the study itself: Sequencing produced an average of about 11 million reads per healthy donor for CD4+ cells. Findings and limits, study-wide: Both patients and controls carried the same twenty-nine CD8+ CDR3 sequences.

TCR beta VDJ and CDR3 profiles were obtained from a genomic DNA template. TCRdb independently ran MiXCR on the reads; one entry per CDR3 protein. The sample gives approximately 170,000 distinct CDR3 sequences, roughly 56% of which show up once; more than 15% is in the top ten. In germline, CDR1 is SEHNR, CDR2 FQNEAQ (reference sequence). The CDR3 contains 14 residues. V was trimmed by 7 bases and J by 3 bases, leaving 15 bases between them. The V and J genes are TRBV7-9 and TRBJ1-2; perhaps TRBD1 as D (5 bases). Material for sequencing was sorted CD4+, CD8+, or CD8+CD57+ T cells (not recorded which) from PBMCs. The receptor was derived from a human donor in good health, serving as a control. Here the CDR3 DNA reads TGTGCCAGCACCTCGGAGCAGGGCCACTATGGCTACACCTTC. This codes for CASTSEQGHYGYTF. Full variable domain (missing parts from reference TRBV7-9 and TRBJ1-2): DTGVSQNPRHKITKRGQNVTFRCDPISEHNRLYWYRQTLGQGPEFLTYFQNEAQLEKSRLLSDRFSAERPKGSFSTLEIQRTEQGDSAMYLCASTSEQGHYGYTFGSGTRLTVV.